Below, 5 T cell receptor beta chains from the same sample are listed, as sequenced in a study of blood T cell repertoires in COVID-19. Clones were read by immunoSEQ multiplex PCR, and TCRdb kept only the in-frame ones, dropping some. The sample has 100,000 to 150,000 clones; roughly 69% are singletons. The sample comprised peripheral blood. The source of these receptors is a woman aged 70-85 years with acute or convalescent COVID-19.

This clone was seen a few times. J is TRBJ1-2 and V is TRBV29-1; TRBD1 agrees at 8 bases. Germline lookup yields CDR1 SQVTM and CDR2 ANQGSEA. The V segment lost 8 bases and the J segment 4 bases; nucleotides outside the gene matches: 3. The CDR3 totals 11 residues. CDR3 sequence: CSTGGTYGYTF. The CDR3 DNA is TGCAGCACAGGGGGGACCTATGGCTACACCTTC.

This chain's CDR3 is CASSLVGLAGLQETQYF. The DNA of the CDR3 is TGTGCCAGCAGCTTAGTGGGACTAGCGGGGCTCCAAGAGACCCAGTACTTC. This chain joins TRBV13 and TRBJ2-5, with 13 nucleotides matching TRBD2. V trimming: 1 base; J trimming: 1 base; junction bases outside the gene matches: 3. Germline V gene data show CDR1 as PRHDT and CDR2 as FYEKMQ (reference sequence). The CDR3 spans 17 residues.

CDR3 nucleotide sequence: TGTGCCAGCAGCTTACGATTCGGGGAAAAACTGTTTTTT. It is translated as CASSLRFGEKLFF. V gene TRBV7-2 combines with J gene TRBJ1-4; D is unclear. The CDR3 is 13 residues long. Trimming pared 2 bases from V and 8 bases from J, leaving 9 bases between. Germline lookup yields CDR1 SGHTA and CDR2 FQGNSA.

The gene calls are TRBV19 and TRBJ1-3; D is ambiguous. CDR3 length equals 12 residues. The V end lost 8 bases, the J end lost 5 bases, and 10 bases lay between the germline ends. Germline CDR1 reads LNHDA; CDR2 reads SQIVND (reference sequence). This CDR3 is CASSEDRNTIYF. The CDR3 region has the DNA TGTGCCAGTTCGGAGGATCGAAACACCATATATTTT.

There are a few counts of this clone. The J gene is TRBJ1-5, the V gene TRBV28, with TRBD1 matching 10 bases. After removal of 9 bases from V and 6 bases from J, the junction contained 23 bases not matched to a gene. The CDR3 covers 19 residues. Per germline, CDR1 MDHEN and CDR2 SYDVKM. CDR3 region: CASSTGGQGPLGWFQPQHF. For the CDR3, the DNA is TGTGCCAGTTCGACCGGGGGACAGGGGCCCCTCGGGTGGTTTCAGCCCCAGCATTTT.